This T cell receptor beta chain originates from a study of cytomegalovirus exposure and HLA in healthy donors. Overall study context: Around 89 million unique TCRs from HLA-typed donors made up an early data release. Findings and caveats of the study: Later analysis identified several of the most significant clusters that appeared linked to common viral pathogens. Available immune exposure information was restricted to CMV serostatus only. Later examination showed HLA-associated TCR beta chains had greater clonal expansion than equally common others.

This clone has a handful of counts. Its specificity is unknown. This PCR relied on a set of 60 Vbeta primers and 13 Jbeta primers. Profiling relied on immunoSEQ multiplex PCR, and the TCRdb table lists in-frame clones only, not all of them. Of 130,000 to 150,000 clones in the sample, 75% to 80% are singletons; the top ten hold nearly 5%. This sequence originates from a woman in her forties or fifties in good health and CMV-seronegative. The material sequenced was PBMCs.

The CDR3 DNA sequence: TGCGCCAGCAGACCCTACAGAATTACAGGGGGTTACACTGAAGCTTTCTTT. Encoded protein: CASRPYRITGGYTEAFF. This rearrangement joins TRBV4-1 to TRBJ1-1; TRBD1 matches 8 bases. V trimming: 6 bases; J trimming: 3 bases; junction bases outside the gene matches: 15. This CDR3 is 17 amino acids long. Germline-derived CDR1 and CDR2 are MGHRA and YSYEKL.